Sequencing of this T cell receptor beta chain was carried out in a study of cytomegalovirus exposure and HLA in healthy donors. Donors showed nominal health when sampled, although they likely had unrecorded immune exposures. The germline CDR1 and CDR2 sequences are PRHDT and FYEKMQ (reference sequence). Losses at the gene ends were 8 bases for V and 4 bases for J; bases not matched to a gene: 13. The CDR3 contains 15 residues. General observations from the study: Cytomegalovirus status was reportedly diagnosed by the classifier with high sensitivity and specificity. A later analysis linked a missense variant in DCLRE1C to the trimming of TCR beta V and J genes. CMV serostatus was the sole immune exposure data available.

The primer mix had 60 Vbeta and 13 Jbeta primers. Here immunoSEQ multiplex PCR was the method, and the copy in TCRdb shows in-frame clones only, minus some. The table lists some 200,000 clones, with 0.74% in the top ten. A note on this clone: Its antigen remains unknown.

This chain uses TRBV13 with TRBJ1-1, with 7 bases fitting TRBD1. Sequencing was carried out using PBMCs. The receptor was isolated from a boy under 18 in good health and CMV-seronegative. Written as DNA, the CDR3 is TGTGCCAGCGGCGAGTCACAGGGGCGCGGCACTGAAGCTTTCTTT. Its protein is CASGESQGRGTEAFF.